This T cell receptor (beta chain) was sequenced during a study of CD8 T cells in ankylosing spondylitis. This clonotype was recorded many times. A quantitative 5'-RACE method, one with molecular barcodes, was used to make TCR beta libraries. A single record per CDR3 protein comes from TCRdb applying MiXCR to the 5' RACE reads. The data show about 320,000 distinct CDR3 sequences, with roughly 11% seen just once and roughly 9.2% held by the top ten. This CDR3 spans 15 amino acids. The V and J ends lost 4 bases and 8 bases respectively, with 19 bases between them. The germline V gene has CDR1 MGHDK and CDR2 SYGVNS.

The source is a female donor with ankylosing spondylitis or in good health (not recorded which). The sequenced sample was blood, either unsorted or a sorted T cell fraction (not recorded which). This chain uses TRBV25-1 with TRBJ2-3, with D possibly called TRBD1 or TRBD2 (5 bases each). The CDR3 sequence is CASSVGIWQGATQYF. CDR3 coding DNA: TGTGCCAGCAGTGTGGGAATCTGGCAGGGAGCTACGCAGTATTTT.